This T cell receptor beta chain was identified in a study of shared clonotypes between healthy human individuals. Study at large: CD4 naive cells filled three plates per donor, CD4 memory three, CD8 naive two and CD8 memory one. The study, taken as a whole, reports: The small donor group covered limited genetic and exposure diversity.

V lost 4 bases, J lost 9 bases, and 11 bases stayed unmatched. Germline loops: CDR1 SNHLY, CDR2 FYNNEI. The CDR3 totals 14 residues. As to this clone: Its antigen is not identified.

The repertoire was sequenced with immunoSEQ multiplex PCR; TCRdb's copy has only in-frame clones and lacks some. Of 700,000 or so clones in the sample, approximately 79% were seen once. This chain links TRBV2 with TRBJ1-1; 7 bases fit TRBD1. The sequenced sample consisted of memory CD4+ T cells sorted from blood. The sample's subset: CD45RA-negative fraction. This clonotype originated in a woman in her twenties or thirties in good health. CDR3: CASSGLQGVVKAFF. The CDR3 DNA sequence: TGTGCCAGCAGTGGACTCCAGGGGGTAGTCAAAGCTTTCTTT.